This T cell receptor beta chain stems from a study of blood T cell repertoires in COVID-19. In germline, CDR1 is MGHRA, CDR2 YSYEKL. The CDR3 sequence is 16 residues long. Trimming pared 4 bases from V and 4 bases from J, leaving 19 bases between. Produced via immunoSEQ multiplex PCR; TCRdb's table is partial and in-frame only. Altogether almost 250,000 clones are present, around 88% being singletons, with the ten largest covering approximately 4.2%. This sequence originates from a woman younger than 45 who had recovered from COVID-19. This chain uses TRBV4-1 with TRBJ1-2; D is ambiguous. The material sequenced was PBMCs or T cells enriched from blood (not recorded which). CDR3 in amino acids: CASSPQQPGEGYGYTF. In DNA, the CDR3 is TGCGCCAGCAGCCCCCAGCAGCCCGGGGAGGGCTATGGCTACACCTTC.